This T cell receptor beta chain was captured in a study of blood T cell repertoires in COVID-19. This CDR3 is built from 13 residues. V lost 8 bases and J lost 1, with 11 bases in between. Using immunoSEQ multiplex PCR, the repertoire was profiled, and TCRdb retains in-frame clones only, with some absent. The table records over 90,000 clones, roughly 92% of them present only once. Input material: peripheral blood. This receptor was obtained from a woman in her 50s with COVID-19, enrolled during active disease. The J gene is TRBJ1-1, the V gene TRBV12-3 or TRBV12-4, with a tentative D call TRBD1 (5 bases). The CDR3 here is CASGGDSNTEAFF. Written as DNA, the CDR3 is TGTGCCAGCGGCGGGGACTCGAACACTGAAGCTTTCTTT.